The 15 T cell receptor beta chains in this list originate from one sample, sequenced in a study of blood T cell repertoires in COVID-19. This table comes from immunoSEQ multiplex PCR, and its TCRdb copy is limited to in-frame clones, with some not included. The sample records 50,000 to 70,000 clones, around 79% being singletons. The sequenced material came from peripheral blood. These receptors all stem from a man aged 55-75 years with acute or convalescent COVID-19.

The chain recombines TRBV19 with TRBJ1-6; 10 bases fit TRBD1. CDR1 and CDR2 (germline): LNHDA, SQIVND (reference sequence). The trim removed 3 bases at V and 10 bases at J, leaving 9 bases unmatched. The CDR3 runs 16 residues. CDR3 coding DNA: TGTGCCAGTAGTATTTTTCCGGGACAGGGGAACTCACCCCTCCACTTT. Translating it yields CASSIFPGQGNSPLHF. Variable domain in full (rest from reference TRBV19 and TRBJ1-6): DGGITQSPKYLFRKEGQNVTLSCEQNLNHDAMYWYRQDPGQGLRLIYYSQIVNDFQKGDIAEGYSVSREKKESFPLTVTSAQKNPTAFYLCASSIFPGQGNSPLHFGNGTRLTVT.

V is TRBV10-3 and J is TRBJ2-6, with a possible D match to TRBD2 (5 bases). The CDR3 spans 16 residues. The germline CDR1 and CDR2 sequences are ENHRY and SYGVKD. V shed 6 bases and J shed 0 bases, with 12 bases lying between them. The CDR3 spells CAISAPRDSGANVLTF. CDR3 sequence (DNA): TGTGCCATCAGCGCCCCCCGGGACTCTGGGGCCAACGTCCTGACTTTC.

The V gene is TRBV24-1, the J gene TRBJ2-1; 9 positions match TRBD2. The CDR3 loop spans 11 amino acids. The J segment lost 10 bases and the V segment lost 12 bases, leaving 6 bases of the junction unmatched. Germline V gene data show CDR1 as KGHDR and CDR2 as SFDVKD. The CDR3 sequence is CAAGGGREQFF. In DNA, the CDR3 is TGTGCCGCGGGGGGGGGAAGGGAGCAGTTCTTC.

To note about this clone: One junction end does not reproduce the germline sequence, and a read error may be involved. This chain joins TRBV7-7 and TRBJ2-7, with 7 bases matching TRBD1. Germline CDR1 reads SSHAT; CDR2 reads FNYEAQ (reference sequence). This CDR3 has 13 amino acids. The CDR3 loop reads CASSQDRNYEQYF. CDR3 in DNA: TGTGCTAGCAGCCAGGACAGGAACTACGAGCAGTACTTC.

The genes are TRBV29-1 and TRBJ1-2; 8 bases are a match to TRBD1. Germline V gene data show CDR1 as SQVTM and CDR2 as ANQGSEA. V gave up 0 bases and J gave up 7 bases; unmatched junction bases: 7. There are 14 residues in the CDR3. CDR3 residues: CSVEEVRTGSGYTF. The CDR3 bases are TGCAGCGTTGAAGAAGTCCGGACAGGGTCTGGCTACACCTTC.

The chain combines TRBV7-2 with TRBJ2-3, with 9 bases aligning to TRBD2. Germline assignment: CDR1 SGHTA and CDR2 FQGNSA. V was clipped by 2 bases and J by 7 bases; unmatched bases: 7. CDR3 length: 15 amino acids. In DNA, the CDR3 is TGTGCCAGCAGCTTACTGGGACTAGCCACCCATACGCAGTATTTT. It translates to CASSLLGLATHTQYF.

The chain has TRBV4-3 and TRBJ2-7; 9 bases agree with TRBD2. The CDR3 totals 15 residues. V gave up 0 bases and J gave up 3 bases; unmatched junction bases: 3. Germline values: CDR1 LGHNA, CDR2 YSLEER. The CDR3 DNA reads as TGCGCCAGCAGCCAAGAGGCTAGCGGGATCTACGAGCAGTACTTC. Its translation is CASSQEASGIYEQYF.

Only one count was recorded for this clone. This chain links TRBV5-1 with TRBJ2-7, with 13 bases lining up with TRBD2. The CDR3 runs 14 residues. Germline V gives CDR1 SGHRS, CDR2 YFSETQ. V lost 4 bases to trimming and J lost 6 bases; unmatched junction nucleotides: 4. CDR3 loop: CASSPGTSGTEQYF. The CDR3 DNA sequence: TGCGCCAGCAGCCCCGGGACTAGCGGGACCGAGCAGTACTTC. Looking up the rest from reference TRBV5-1 and TRBJ2-7 gives the full variable domain: KAGVTQTPRYLIKTRGQQVTLSCSPISGHRSVSWYQQTPGQGLQFLFEYFSETQRNKGNFPGRFSGRQFSNSRSEMNVSTLELGDSALYLCASSPGTSGTEQYFGPGTRLTVT.

The chain is built from TRBV11-2 and TRBJ2-7, with a possible D match to TRBD1 (6 bases). CDR3 size: 15 residues. V gave up 0 bases and J gave up 3 bases, with 12 bases separating them. In germline, CDR1 is SGHAT, CDR2 FQNNGV. The chain's CDR3 is CASSLEASRGYEQYF. The CDR3 nucleotides are TGTGCCAGCAGCTTAGAGGCTAGCAGGGGCTACGAGCAGTACTTC. Based on the CDR3 plus reference TRBV11-2 and TRBJ2-7, the full variable domain is EAGVAQSPRYKIIEKRQSVAFWCNPISGHATLYWYQQILGQGPKLLIQFQNNGVVDDSQLPKDRFSAERLKGVDSTLKIQPAKLEDSAVYLCASSLEASRGYEQYFGPGTRLTVT.

J is TRBJ1-2 and V is TRBV5-1, with TRBD1 matching over 10 bases. The CDR3 totals 13 residues. Trimming took 5 bases from V and 3 from J; bases not matched to a gene: 1. Germline V gene data show CDR1 as SGHRS and CDR2 as YFSETQ. The CDR3 sequence is CASRGQGDYGYTF. The CDR3 nucleotides are TGCGCCAGCAGAGGACAGGGGGACTATGGCTACACCTTC.

This sequence joins TRBV5-1 and TRBJ2-5; a weak D match, TRBD2 (6 bases). Germline assignment: CDR1 SGHRS and CDR2 YFSETQ. Trimming removed 0 bases from V and 3 bases from J, with 12 bases in between. This CDR3 contains 15 residues. The CDR3 DNA sequence: TGCGCCAGCAGCTTGGGAGTTGAGCGGGAAGAGACCCAGTACTTC. It encodes CASSLGVEREETQYF.

This clone was seen only a few times. The chain has TRBV28 and TRBJ2-7; 9 bases are a match to TRBD2. V was clipped by 2 bases and J by 9 bases; unmatched bases: 17. Germline CDR1 is MDHEN and CDR2 is SYDVKM. There are 17 residues in the CDR3. CDR3 region: CASSLPVGTSFLGVQYF. The CDR3 DNA sequence: TGTGCCAGCAGTTTACCTGTCGGGACTAGCTTCCTAGGGGTGCAGTACTTC.

This chain joins TRBV4-2 and TRBJ1-2; possibly TRBD1 for D (5 bases). Germline CDR1 is LGHNA and CDR2 is YNFKEQ. The V end was cut by 2 bases, the J end by 1 base, with 20 bases between. This CDR3 is built from 18 residues. CDR3 in amino acids: CASSQFSPGLINNYGYTF. The CDR3 nucleotides read TGTGCCAGCAGCCAATTCTCTCCGGGACTTATTAATAACTATGGCTACACCTTC.

This clone came up once. The genes are TRBV27 and TRBJ1-4; 10 positions agree with TRBD1. CDR3 length: 14 residues. The germline CDR1 and CDR2 sequences are MNHEY and SMNVEV (reference sequence). The V gene end was trimmed by 2 bases and the J gene end by 6 bases; junction bases not matched to a gene: 0. The CDR3 region is CASSLGQGDEKLFF. The CDR3 DNA reads as TGTGCCAGCAGTTTAGGACAGGGGGATGAAAAACTGTTTTTT.

The genes are TRBV14 and TRBJ1-5; the D gene is possibly TRBD1 (5 bases). Between the trimmed V and J ends, which lost 1 base and 5 bases, there was a span of 21 bases. The V gene's germline CDR1 is SGHDN and CDR2 FVKESK. The CDR3 loop spans 18 amino acids. The chain's CDR3 is CASSQVQRTRERHQPQHF. The CDR3 DNA reads TGTGCCAGCAGCCAAGTTCAGAGGACAAGAGAAAGGCATCAGCCCCAGCATTTT.